The clone carrying this T cell receptor beta chain was detected many times. The sample originates from a study of OX40 agonist ivuxolimab in advanced cancers. The timepoints at which blood was sampled were baseline, cycle 4 day 1, and cycle 7 day 1. Sequenced by immunoSEQ multiplex PCR; TCRdb stores in-frame clones only, minus some. This table holds under 25,000 clones, about 79% found once. V shed 8 bases and J shed 5 bases, with 13 bases lying between them. The germline V gene encodes CDR1 MDHEN and CDR2 SYDVKM. This CDR3 is 13 amino acids long. The chain joins TRBV28 to TRBJ1-5; the D is unclear. The sequence was obtained from an adult with an advanced solid tumor such as melanoma, head and neck, liver or kidney cancer. The input for sequencing was CD4+ or CD8+ T cells sorted from blood, taken in a trial of the OX40 agonist ivuxolimab. The CDR3 sequence: CASVNWGDQPQHF. CDR3 nucleotide sequence: TGTGCCAGCGTTAATTGGGGAGATCAGCCCCAGCATTTT.